This T cell receptor beta chain was profiled in a study of early T cells in non-severe SARS-CoV-2 infection. The wider study: The chains were unpaired, and the sequenced material was bulk RNA from unsorted whole blood. Findings and limits, study-wide: Reliance on VDJdb matching favored anti-spike CD8 responses; private and CD4 specificities were missed.

The germline V gene encodes CDR1 SGHVS and CDR2 FQNEAQ. V lost 5 bases to trimming and J lost 1 base, with 8 bases between them. There are 13 residues in the CDR3. Individual cDNA molecules each received unique molecular identifiers attached to them. One entry per CDR3 protein results from TCRdb running MiXCR on the 5' RACE reads. The sample consists of some 66,000 distinct CDR3 sequences, approximately 12% of them appearing once. At least ten counts were recorded for this clonotype. What it recognizes is unknown. The sequenced material came from whole blood. This chain links TRBV7-8 with TRBJ1-2, with D possibly being TRBD1 (6 bases). The TCR originated in an adult who was a healthcare worker with PCR-confirmed SARS-CoV-2 infection or an uninfected control (not recorded which). This CDR3 is CASSPDSNYGYTF. In DNA, the CDR3 is TGTGCCAGCAGCCCGGACAGTAACTATGGCTACACCTTC.